This TCR beta chain stems from a study of Graves' ophthalmopathy and Graves' hyperthyroidism. Whole-study findings and limits: Most expanded thyroid clonotypes above 0.001 frequency also appeared in blood. Using a 13-signature model, the authors split ophthalmopathy from stable hyperthyroidism, with around 89% sensitivity and around 76% specificity.

For repertoire sequencing, the TCR beta CDR3 regions were amplified from RNA transcripts. First-round RT-PCR employed HTBI primers, with a second-round multiplex PCR after it. TCRdb called the multiplex PCR reads again in MiXCR, with one record for every CDR3 protein. Counted here are some 350,000 distinct CDR3 sequences, about 17% occurring once; the ten biggest clones make up 2.4%. To note about this clonotype: What it binds is unknown.

PBMCs stemmed from approximately 10 ml of fresh peripheral blood. Germline values: CDR1 SGDLS, CDR2 YYNGEE. V dropped 4 bases and J dropped 5; count of bases not matched to a gene: 10. The CDR3 spans 16 residues. The chain combines TRBV9 with TRBJ2-2, with 8 bases fitting TRBD2. This TCR was sampled from an adult woman with stable Graves' hyperthyroidism. Sequencing was performed on peripheral blood. In DNA, the CDR3 is TGTGCCAGCAGCCTGAGCGGGAGTCGTGGGACCGGGGAGCTGTTTTTT. This codes for CASSLSGSRGTGELFF.